These 21 T cell receptor beta chains originate from one sample sequenced in a study of blood T cell repertoires in COVID-19. The method was immunoSEQ multiplex PCR; TCRdb's version includes in-frame clones alone and lacks a portion of them. The sample carries around 150,000 clones, 80% recorded once. Material: PBMCs or T cells enriched from blood (not recorded which). Every receptor here comes from an older woman who had recovered from COVID-19.

This clone appeared a few times. The gene calls are TRBV9 and TRBJ2-4; tentative D call: TRBD2 (5 bases). This CDR3 region has 14 residues. V was cut by 4 bases and J by 2 bases, with 10 bases left in between. Germline V gene sequence: CDR1 SGDLS, CDR2 YYNGEE. The CDR3 region has the DNA TGTGCCAGCAGCCCCACGGGGTCCAAAAACATTCAGTACTTC. Amino acids: CASSPTGSKNIQYF.

This chain joins TRBV5-4 and TRBJ1-6; D is possibly TRBD1 (5 bases). The CDR3 consists of 15 residues. V lost 5 bases, J lost 4 bases, and 13 bases lay in between. Germline assignment: CDR1 SGHNT and CDR2 YYREEE (reference sequence). Here the CDR3 DNA reads TGTGCCAGCAGGGGGCCGGGGGATTATAATTCACCCCTCCACTTT. This translates into CASRGPGDYNSPLHF.

The V call is TRBV5-1, the J call TRBJ2-2, with D perhaps matching TRBD1 (5 bases). The CDR3 length is 14 residues. Germline values: CDR1 SGHRS, CDR2 YFSETQ. V dropped 0 bases and J dropped 13 bases, with 16 bases sitting between them. As DNA, the CDR3 is TGCGCCAGCAGCTTGGTGGTCCCAGAACAGGCGCTGTTTTTT. This sequence encodes CASSLVVPEQALFF.

Comment on this clone: Other DNA sequences from this sample encode an identical CDR3 as well. CDR3 protein: CASSIRAGGPETQYF. For the CDR3, the DNA is TGTGCCAGTAGTATTCGGGCGGGGGGGCCAGAGACCCAGTACTTC. V gene TRBV19 combines with J gene TRBJ2-5, with TRBD2 matching 9 bases. After removal of 3 bases from V and 4 bases from J, the junction contained 6 bases not matched to a gene. There are 15 residues in the CDR3. Germline CDR1 LNHDA, CDR2 SQIVND (reference sequence). The full variable domain, with the rest looked up from reference TRBV19 and TRBJ2-5, is DGGITQSPKYLFRKEGQNVTLSCEQNLNHDAMYWYRQDPGQGLRLIYYSQIVNDFQKGDIAEGYSVSREKKESFPLTVTSAQKNPTAFYLCASSIRAGGPETQYFGPGTRLLVL.

This clone was picked up a small number of times. J is TRBJ1-1 and V is TRBV7-2; D unclear. This CDR3 comprises 14 residues. V was cut by 4 bases and J by 0 bases, with 9 bases left in between. Germline CDR1 and CDR2: SGHTA and FQGNSA. This CDR3 is CASSSFTMNTEAFF. The CDR3 DNA follows: TGTGCCAGCAGCTCCTTTACTATGAACACTGAAGCTTTCTTT.

V is TRBV6-5 and J is TRBJ1-6, with 8 bases matching TRBD1. The CDR3 runs to 15 residues. In germline, CDR1 is MNHEY, CDR2 SVGAGI. J was trimmed by 5 bases and V by 6 bases; bases with no gene match: 6. The CDR3 DNA reads TGTGCCAGCAGATGGACAGGGACCAATAATTCACCCCTCCACTTT. It translates to CASRWTGTNNSPLHF.

The gene calls are TRBV7-2 and TRBJ2-3; 10 positions match TRBD1. Germline values: CDR1 SGHTA, CDR2 FQGNSA. The CDR3 runs to 16 residues. The ends lost 1 base at V and 2 bases at J; junction bases unmatched: 3. CDR3 sequence: CASSLDGTGVTDTQYF. DNA for the CDR3: TGTGCCAGCAGCTTAGACGGGACAGGGGTCACAGATACGCAGTATTTT.

V usage is TRBV7-8 and J usage is TRBJ1-1; D unclear. CDR3 length: 17 residues. Germline CDR1 SGHVS, CDR2 FQNEAQ. V dropped 1 base and J dropped 2 bases, with 17 bases sitting between them. CDR3 loop: CASSLELGQSSNTEAFF. The CDR3 bases are TGTGCCAGCAGCTTAGAACTAGGCCAGTCGAGCAACACTGAAGCTTTCTTT.

This chain uses TRBV2 with TRBJ2-1, with 8 bases matching TRBD2. Looked up from germline, CDR1 is SNHLY and CDR2 is FYNNEI. The CDR3 is 15 residues long. The J segment lost 3 bases and the V segment lost 1 base, leaving 2 bases of the junction unmatched. In DNA form, the CDR3 reads TGTGCCAGCAGTGAAGTCGGGGGGGGCTACAATGAGCAGTTCTTC. As protein: CASSEVGGGYNEQFF.

The chain has TRBV25-1 and TRBJ1-2; TRBD1 aligns across 7 bases. V shed 7 bases and J 4 bases; nucleotides not matched to a gene: 3. The CDR3 contains 12 residues. Germline V gene sequence: CDR1 MGHDK, CDR2 SYGVNS. The chain's CDR3 is CASTRQGYGYTF. CDR3 nucleotide sequence: TGTGCCAGCACGCGACAGGGCTATGGCTACACCTTC.

The chain carries TRBV7-6 and TRBJ2-1; tentative D call: TRBD2 (6 bases). CDR1 and CDR2 from the germline V gene are SGHVS and FNYEAQ. With 3 bases removed from V and 9 bases from J, the gap between germline ends came to 9 bases. The CDR3 spans 12 residues. The CDR3: CASSLTRSEQFF. The CDR3 DNA reads TGTGCCAGCAGCTTGACTAGGAGTGAGCAGTTCTTC.

As to this clone: This specimen includes other DNA sequences encoding the same CDR3. This sequence joins TRBV2 and TRBJ2-7; 7 nucleotides match TRBD1. Germline V gives CDR1 SNHLY, CDR2 FYNNEI. V lost 6 bases to trimming and J lost 0 bases; unmatched junction nucleotides: 2. This CDR3 is 13 amino acids long. CDR3: CASRGDSSYEQYF. The CDR3 DNA reads as TGTGCCAGCAGGGGGGACAGCTCCTACGAGCAGTACTTC.

This clone was counted a single time. The chain has TRBV5-1 and TRBJ2-2; D gene uncertain. CDR1 SGHRS and CDR2 YFSETQ come from the germline V gene. This CDR3 spans 12 amino acids. V gave up 4 bases and J gave up 3 bases, with 4 bases separating them. CDR3 DNA sequence: TGCGCCAGCAGCCCCGACACCGGGGAGCTGTTTTTT. Its protein product is CASSPDTGELFF.

As for this clone: Different DNA sequences within this sample yield the same CDR3. The genes are TRBV2 and TRBJ1-6, with D tentatively TRBD1 (5 bases). The CDR3 is 15 residues long. The germline V and J ends were trimmed by 0 bases and 10 bases, with 13 bases remaining between them. Germline V CDR1 and CDR2: SNHLY, FYNNEI. For the CDR3, the DNA is TGTGCCAGCAGTGAAGCGAGCCAGGGCTACTCACCCCTCCACTTT. Translation: CASSEASQGYSPLHF. Full variable domain (rest looked up from reference TRBV2 and TRBJ1-6): EPEVTQTPSHQVTQMGQEVILRCVPISNHLYFYWYRQILGQKVEFLVSFYNNEISEKSEIFDDQFSVERPDGSNFTLKIRSTKLEDSAMYFCASSEASQGYSPLHFGNGTRLTVT.

V gene TRBV5-1 combines with J gene TRBJ2-7; 8 bases fit TRBD2. From germline, CDR1 is SGHRS and CDR2 YFSETQ. V shed 3 bases, J shed 2 bases, and the junction held 7 bases outside the gene matches. There are 15 residues in the CDR3. CDR3 in amino acids: CASSSLAGPPYEQYF. CDR3 bases: TGCGCCAGCAGCTCCTTAGCGGGGCCCCCCTACGAGCAGTACTTC. Filled out from reference TRBV5-1 and TRBJ2-7, the complete variable domain reads KAGVTQTPRYLIKTRGQQVTLSCSPISGHRSVSWYQQTPGQGLQFLFEYFSETQRNKGNFPGRFSGRQFSNSRSEMNVSTLELGDSALYLCASSSLAGPPYEQYFGPGTRLTVT.

The V and J genes are TRBV9 and TRBJ2-1, with TRBD1 matching over 11 bases. Trimming took 4 bases from V and 7 from J; bases not matched to a gene: 4. CDR1 is SGDLS and CDR2 is YYNGEE in the germline V gene. The CDR3 sequence is 14 residues long. The CDR3 protein is CASSRGQGANEQFF. CDR3 bases: TGTGCCAGCAGCCGCGGACAGGGGGCGAATGAGCAGTTCTTC.

The chain couples TRBV6-5 to TRBJ1-3; no firm D call. Germline values: CDR1 MNHEY, CDR2 SVGAGI. There are 15 residues in the CDR3. V shed 6 bases and J shed 0 bases, with 12 bases lying between them. As DNA, the CDR3 is TGTGCCAGCAGCTTACCAACGGGCTCTGGAAACACCATATATTTT. It codes for CASSLPTGSGNTIYF.

The chain recombines TRBV30 with TRBJ2-7; 8 nucleotides line up with TRBD1. This CDR3 is 14 amino acids long. Trimming cost V 2 bases and J 0 bases; bases outside gene matches: 3. The germline V gene encodes CDR1 GTSNPN and CDR2 SVGIG (reference sequence). The CDR3 is CAWSTGGSSYEQYF. As DNA, the CDR3 is TGTGCCTGGAGTACAGGGGGAAGCTCCTACGAGCAGTACTTC.

The chain uses TRBV2 and TRBJ2-5; 7 bases match TRBD1. Germline values: CDR1 SNHLY, CDR2 FYNNEI. V was pared by 6 bases and J by 4 bases, with 8 bases of the junction left unmatched. The CDR3 is 14 amino acids. CDR3 protein: CASSDGTVRETQYF. As DNA, the CDR3 is TGTGCCAGCAGCGATGGGACAGTCCGAGAGACCCAGTACTTC.

The chain is built from TRBV20-1 and TRBJ1-2; D ambiguous. The CDR3 has 11 amino acids. Trimming removed 6 bases at V and 8 bases at J, with 13 bases between. Germline values: CDR1 DFQATT, CDR2 SNEGSKA (reference sequence). DNA for the CDR3: TGCAGTGCGGCCGATTGGAGCGGCTACACCTTC. This encodes CSAADWSGYTF.

The rearrangement uses TRBV29-1 and TRBJ1-1, with D uncertain. Germline V lookup: CDR1 SQVTM, CDR2 ANQGSEA. CDR3 size: 13 residues. The ends were cut back, 8 bases at V and 0 bases at J, with 13 bases in the middle. The CDR3 DNA sequence: TGCAGCCATCTGGGCGGGATGAACACTGAAGCTTTCTTT. Translating gives CSHLGGMNTEAFF.